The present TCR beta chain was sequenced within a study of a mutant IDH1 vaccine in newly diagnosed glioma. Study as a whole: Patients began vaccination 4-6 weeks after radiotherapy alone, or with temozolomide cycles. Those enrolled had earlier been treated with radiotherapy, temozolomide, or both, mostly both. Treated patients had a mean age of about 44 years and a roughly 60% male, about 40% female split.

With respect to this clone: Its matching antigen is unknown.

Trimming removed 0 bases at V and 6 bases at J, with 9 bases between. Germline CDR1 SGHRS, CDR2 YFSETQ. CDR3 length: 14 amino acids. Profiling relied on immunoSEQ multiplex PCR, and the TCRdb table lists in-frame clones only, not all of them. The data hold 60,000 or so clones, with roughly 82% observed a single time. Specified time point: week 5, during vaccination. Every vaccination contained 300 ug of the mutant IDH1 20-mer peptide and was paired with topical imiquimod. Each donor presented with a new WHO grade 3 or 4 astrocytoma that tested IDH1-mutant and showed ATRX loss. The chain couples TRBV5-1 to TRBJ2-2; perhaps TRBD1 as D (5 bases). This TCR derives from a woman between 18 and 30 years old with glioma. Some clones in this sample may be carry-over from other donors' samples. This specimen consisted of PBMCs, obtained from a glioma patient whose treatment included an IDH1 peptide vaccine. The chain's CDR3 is CASSLEGVPGELFF. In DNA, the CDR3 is TGCGCCAGCAGCTTGGAAGGGGTCCCCGGGGAGCTGTTTTTT.